The T cell receptor beta chain described here comes from a study of OX40 agonist ivuxolimab in advanced cancers. Trimming at V came to 0 bases and at J to 2 bases, leaving 10 bases not matched to a gene. CDR3 length: 18 amino acids. CDR1 and CDR2 from the germline V gene are LGHNA and YNFKEQ. Data came from immunoSEQ multiplex PCR; TCRdb stores just in-frame clones and leaves some out. The sample lists approximately 15,000 clones, roughly 92% occurring once. The sequencing used CD4+ or CD8+ T cells sorted from blood, collected in a trial of the OX40 agonist ivuxolimab. The rearrangement uses TRBV4-2 and TRBJ1-2; TRBD1 aligns across 9 bases. The sequence was obtained from an adult with an advanced solid tumor such as melanoma, head and neck, liver or kidney cancer. The CDR3 sequence: CASSQDGTGRELNYGYTF. CDR3 in DNA: TGTGCCAGCAGCCAAGACGGGACAGGGAGAGAACTCAACTATGGCTACACCTTC.